Presented here are 10 T cell receptor beta chains from one specimen sequenced in a study of blood T cell repertoires in COVID-19. TCRdb's copy holds only in-frame clones and misses some; the assay was immunoSEQ multiplex PCR. The sample holds some 110,000 clones, 75% to 90% seen once. What was sequenced was peripheral blood. The receptor source for this set is a woman aged 80 or over with COVID-19, enrolled during active disease.

Here the CDR3 DNA reads TGTGCCAGCAGTTTACACGGGTCCACCGGGGAGCTGTTTTTT. Its protein product is CASSLHGSTGELFF. V is TRBV28 and J is TRBJ2-2; unclear D gene. CDR3 length equals 14 residues. Germline CDR1 MDHEN, CDR2 SYDVKM. Trimming removed 2 bases at V and 4 bases at J, with 8 bases between.

This clone was detected only a few times. This sequence joins TRBV7-2 and TRBJ2-5, with 7 bases aligning to TRBD2. V was clipped by 0 bases and J by 1 base; unmatched bases: 2. This CDR3 is 15 amino acids long. CDR1 is SGHTA and CDR2 is FQGNSA in the germline V gene. The CDR3 region is CASSLAGLGQETQYF. The CDR3 region has the DNA TGTGCCAGCAGCTTAGCCGGACTAGGCCAAGAGACCCAGTACTTC.

The rearrangement uses TRBV12-3 or TRBV12-4 and TRBJ2-7; 9 nucleotides agree with TRBD1. The CDR3 spans 13 residues. V dropped 6 bases and J dropped 5; count of bases not matched to a gene: 5. The DNA of the CDR3 is TGTGCCAGCAGCCGGGACAGGGCGGACGAGCAGTACTTC. Translated, it gives CASSRDRADEQYF.

This rearrangement joins TRBV19 to TRBJ2-1; 7 positions agree with TRBD1. Germline V CDR1 and CDR2: LNHDA, SQIVND (reference sequence). CDR3 size: 14 residues. Losses at the gene ends were 7 bases for V and 2 bases for J; bases not matched to a gene: 5. CDR3 sequence: CASKRDRAYNEQFF. CDR3 bases: TGTGCCAGTAAGAGGGACAGAGCCTACAATGAGCAGTTCTTC.

This clone came up a few times. The rearrangement links TRBV5-8 to TRBJ2-5, with D possibly being TRBD2 (5 bases). CDR1 and CDR2 (germline): SGHTS, YDEGEE. Trimming took 4 bases from V and 4 from J, leaving 14 bases between them. The CDR3 has 14 residues. CDR3 in amino acids: CASSAGLVGETQYF. The CDR3 DNA reads TGTGCCAGCAGCGCCGGACTCGTTGGAGAGACCCAGTACTTC.

Only a few counts were recorded for this clone. This chain connects TRBV13 to TRBJ1-5, with D possibly matching TRBD1 (5 bases). From germline, CDR1 is PRHDT and CDR2 FYEKMQ (reference sequence). The ends were cut back, 0 bases at V and 9 bases at J, with 6 bases in the middle. This CDR3 spans 12 amino acids. CDR3 in amino acids: CASSLGQGPQHF. The CDR3 nucleotides are TGTGCCAGCAGCTTAGGCCAGGGGCCCCAGCATTTT.

This clone occurred a few times. The chain has TRBV6-6 and TRBJ2-7, with a possible D match to TRBD2 (5 bases). V was shortened by 8 bases and J by 3 bases, with 11 bases between the two germline ends. Germline CDR1 reads MNHNY; CDR2 reads SVGAGI (reference sequence). The CDR3 contains 12 residues. Here the CDR3 reads CASFDRDYEQYF. The CDR3 DNA sequence: TGTGCCAGCTTCGACCGGGACTACGAGCAGTACTTC.

The V gene is TRBV6-2 or TRBV6-3, the J gene TRBJ1-1; TRBD1 might be the D (5 bases). This CDR3 has 15 amino acids. The V end was cut by 0 bases, the J end by 3 bases, with 11 bases between. Germline assignment: CDR1 MNHEY and CDR2 SVGEGT. CDR3 DNA sequence: TGTGCCAGCAGTTACTCGCCGGACATGGACACTGAAGCTTTCTTT. Encoded protein: CASSYSPDMDTEAFF.

The V gene is TRBV5-4, the J gene TRBJ2-1; TRBD1 is a possible D gene (5 bases). Germline V gene data show CDR1 as SGHNT and CDR2 as YYREEE (reference sequence). The CDR3 loop spans 15 amino acids. The V end lost 0 bases, the J end lost 9 bases, and 16 bases lay between the germline ends. CDR3 in amino acids: CASSLGRATGGEQFF. The CDR3 DNA is TGTGCCAGCAGCTTGGGCAGGGCGACTGGCGGTGAGCAGTTCTTC.

The chain combines TRBV18 with TRBJ1-2; no firm D call. V was pared by 3 bases and J by 5 bases, with 7 bases between. CDR3 size: 12 residues. From germline, CDR1 is KGHSH and CDR2 LQKENI. CDR3 coding DNA: TGTGCCAGCTCACCGGAGACTTATGGCTACACCTTC. It specifies CASSPETYGYTF. The full variable domain, rest sourced from reference TRBV18 and TRBJ1-2, is NAGVMQNPRHLVRRRGQEARLRCSPMKGHSHVYWYRQLPEEGLKFMVYLQKENIIDESGMPKERFSAEFPKEGPSILRIQQVVRGDSAAYFCASSPETYGYTFGSGTRLTVV.